This record covers a single TCR beta chain. Data came from immunoSEQ multiplex PCR; TCRdb stores just in-frame clones and leaves some out. The table shows tens of thousands of clones, with more than 70% occurring only once. The V segment lost 4 bases and the J segment 4 bases; nucleotides outside the gene matches: 14. Germline V gene lookup returns CDR1 MNHNS and CDR2 SASEGT. The CDR3 covers 17 residues. This entry is derived from a study of blood T cell repertoires in COVID-19. The wider study: Acute and convalescent COVID-19 samples came from the United States, Italy and Spain.

The source material was peripheral blood. The chain employs TRBV6-1 and TRBJ2-7, with 9 positions matching TRBD1. The sequence was obtained from a man older than 75 with acute or convalescent COVID-19. The CDR3 region has the DNA TGTGCCAGCAGTGGAGCCGGGGAGGGACAGGGACATTACGAGCAGTACTTC. The encoded protein is CASSGAGEGQGHYEQYF.